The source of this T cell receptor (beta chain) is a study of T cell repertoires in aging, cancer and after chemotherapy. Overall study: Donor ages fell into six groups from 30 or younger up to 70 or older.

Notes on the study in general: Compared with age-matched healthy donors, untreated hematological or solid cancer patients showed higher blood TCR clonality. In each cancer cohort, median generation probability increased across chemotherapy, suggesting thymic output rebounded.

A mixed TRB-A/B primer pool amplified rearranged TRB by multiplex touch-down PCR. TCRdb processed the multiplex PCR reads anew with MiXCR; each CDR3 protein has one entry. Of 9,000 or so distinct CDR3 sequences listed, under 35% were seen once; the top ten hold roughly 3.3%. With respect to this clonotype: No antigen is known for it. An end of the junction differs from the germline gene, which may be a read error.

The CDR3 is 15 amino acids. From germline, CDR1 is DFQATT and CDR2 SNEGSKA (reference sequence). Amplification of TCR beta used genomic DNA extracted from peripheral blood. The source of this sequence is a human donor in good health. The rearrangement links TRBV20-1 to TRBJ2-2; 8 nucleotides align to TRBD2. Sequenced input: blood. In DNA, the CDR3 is TGCAGTTCTAGAGAAACGGGAGGGCCGACCGGGGAGCTGTTTTTT. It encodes CSSRETGGPTGELFF.